Shown below are 12 T cell receptor beta chains from a single sample sequenced in a study of shared clonotypes between healthy human individuals. Measured with immunoSEQ multiplex PCR; TCRdb has only the in-frame clones, and not every one. The repertoire includes hundreds of thousands of clones, less than 80% of them detected once, and approximately 1.8% sits in the top ten. Specimen: memory CD4+ T cells sorted from blood. Documented subset: CD45RA-negative fraction. These receptors were obtained from a woman aged 25 to 39 in good health.

The chain couples TRBV4-1 to TRBJ2-1; TRBD1 might be the D (5 bases). The CDR3 is made up of 16 amino acids. Germline lookup yields CDR1 MGHRA and CDR2 YSYEKL. V lost 1 base and J 9 bases, leaving 19 bases between the germline ends. The CDR3 DNA reads as TGCGCCAGCAGCCAAGGGGTGGGCAGGGCCCTTGGTGAGCAGTTCTTC. Amino acids: CASSQGVGRALGEQFF.

The J gene is TRBJ2-1, the V gene TRBV5-1; D might be TRBD2 (6 bases). The CDR3 extends over 15 amino acids. CDR1 and CDR2 from the germline V gene are SGHRS and YFSETQ. V was pared by 3 bases and J by 4 bases, with 14 bases between. The CDR3 sequence is CASSSPHGGYNEQFF. The CDR3 DNA follows: TGCGCCAGCAGCTCGCCGCACGGAGGGTACAATGAGCAGTTCTTC. The full variable domain, in which reference TRBV5-1 and TRBJ2-1 provide the parts outside the CDR3, is KAGVTQTPRYLIKTRGQQVTLSCSPISGHRSVSWYQQTPGQGLQFLFEYFSETQRNKGNFPGRFSGRQFSNSRSEMNVSTLELGDSALYLCASSSPHGGYNEQFFGPGTRLTVL.

V usage is TRBV5-4 and J usage is TRBJ2-1, with 11 bases lining up with TRBD2. The J segment lost 0 bases and the V segment lost 0 bases, leaving 5 bases of the junction unmatched. CDR1 and CDR2 from the germline V gene are SGHNT and YYREEE (reference sequence). The CDR3 consists of 18 residues. The CDR3 is CASSLALAGGLSYNEQFF. CDR3 coding DNA: TGTGCCAGCAGCTTGGCCCTAGCGGGAGGACTCTCCTACAATGAGCAGTTCTTC.

CDR3 sequence reads: CASSEFTGEGQPQHF. The CDR3 DNA reads TGTGCCAGCAGTGAATTTACAGGTGAAGGTCAGCCCCAGCATTTT. V and J are TRBV6-1 and TRBJ1-5; perhaps TRBD1 as D (5 bases). Trimming stripped 2 bases from V and 6 bases from J, with 14 bases between. From germline, CDR1 is MNHNS and CDR2 SASEGT. CDR3 length equals 15 residues.

A few counts support this clone. The chain links TRBV7-8 to TRBJ2-7; D remains unclear. Trimming removed 5 bases from V and 3 bases from J, with 14 bases in between. The CDR3 has 14 amino acids. Germline CDR1 SGHVS, CDR2 FQNEAQ. The CDR3 sequence: CASSPELFSYEQYF. The CDR3 bases are TGTGCCAGCAGCCCTGAGCTTTTCAGCTACGAGCAGTACTTC.

The J gene is TRBJ2-7, the V gene TRBV6-5, with D uncertain. The length of the CDR3 is 14 residues. The germline V and J ends were trimmed by 7 bases and 1 base, with 14 bases remaining between them. Per germline, CDR1 MNHEY and CDR2 SVGAGI. CDR3 nucleotides: TGTGCCAGCATCCGGCCGGGCCCTTCCTACGAGCAGTACTTC. It yields the protein CASIRPGPSYEQYF.

Concerning this clone itself: The identical CDR3 is also encoded by other nucleotide sequences in the sample. The rearrangement links TRBV5-1 to TRBJ2-7, with TRBD1 identical over 7 bases. Germline-derived CDR1 and CDR2 are SGHRS and YFSETQ. J lost 4 bases, V lost 0 bases, and 4 bases had no gene match. The CDR3 has 14 residues. For the CDR3, the DNA is TGCGCCAGCAGCTTGGAGGGACAGAGATACGAGCAGTACTTC. This gives the protein CASSLEGQRYEQYF.

The rearrangement links TRBV27 to TRBJ1-5, with 7 bases aligning to TRBD1. This CDR3 is built from 14 residues. Germline V CDR1 and CDR2: MNHEY, SMNVEV (reference sequence). The J segment lost 4 bases and the V segment lost 4 bases, leaving 4 bases of the junction unmatched. CDR3 amino acids: CASSSYRGNQPQHF. Here the CDR3 DNA reads TGTGCCAGCAGTTCTTACAGGGGTAATCAGCCCCAGCATTTT.

Of note for this clone: Different DNA sequences within this sample yield the same CDR3. V gene TRBV7-8 combines with J gene TRBJ1-5; TRBD1 might be the D (5 bases). The CDR3 is 15 amino acids. Germline-derived CDR1 and CDR2 are SGHVS and FQNEAQ. V was cut by 2 bases and J by 1 base, with 9 bases left in between. The CDR3, as DNA: TGTGCCAGCAGCTTAAGGGGCGGAAGCAATCAGCCCCAGCATTTT. This translates into CASSLRGGSNQPQHF.

V usage is TRBV6-5 and J usage is TRBJ2-1; D is unclear. CDR3 length: 13 amino acids. Germline CDR1 reads MNHEY; CDR2 reads SVGAGI. V was pared by 6 bases and J by 6 bases, with 12 bases between. CDR3 loop: CASSLEIGNEQFF. For the CDR3, the DNA is TGTGCCAGCAGCCTAGAGATCGGCAATGAGCAGTTCTTC.

Comments on this clone: A much larger clone lies one base from this, so it may be a read error. Other DNA sequences in the sample encode the same CDR3. V gene TRBV7-9 combines with J gene TRBJ1-1; D is undetermined. There are 13 residues in the CDR3. Trimming pared 4 bases from V and 3 bases from J, leaving 9 bases between. In germline, CDR1 is SEHNR, CDR2 FQNEAQ (reference sequence). Written as DNA, the CDR3 is TGTGCCAGCAGCTCACAGCGAGACACTGAAGCTTTCTTT. This codes for CASSSQRDTEAFF.

This rearrangement joins TRBV29-1 to TRBJ2-7; possibly TRBD1 for D (5 bases). CDR1 is SQVTM and CDR2 is ANQGSEA in the germline V gene. V lost 5 bases and J 6 bases, leaving 14 bases between the germline ends. The CDR3 runs to 12 residues. The CDR3 DNA is TGCAGCGTTCCAACAGGTTTCGGCGAGCAGTACTTC. Its protein product is CSVPTGFGEQYF.